This is a list of T cell receptor beta chains from one sample in a study of response to subunit inactivated influenza vaccine. MiXCR was run by TCRdb on the RT-PCR reads, yielding one entry per CDR3 protein. This table holds under 550,000 distinct CDR3 sequences, approximately 7.2% found once. Sequencing was performed on PBMCs from blood, taken approximately 25 months after vaccination. These receptors were taken from a man aged 50-75 years who received an inactivated influenza vaccine. The CDR3 runs from the conserved cysteine through the conserved F or W. The order of the fields is clone size, J gene, D gene, V gene, CDR3 protein, CDR3 DNA. A D gene is named only where the DNA matches it firmly. Some rows have no size entry. The others give once, few or many, or a class for an expanded clone.

>many|TRBJ1-2|-|TRBV20-1
CSAWDVGGYTF
TGCAGTGCTTGGGACGTAGGTGGCTACACCTTC
>-|TRBJ1-2|-|TRBV27
CASSPGRYYGYTF
TGTGCCAGCAGTCCCGGACGGTACTATGGCTACACCTTC
>-|TRBJ2-3|TRBD1|TRBV30
CAWSVLSRGPDTQYF
TGTGCCTGGAGTGTACTGAGTAGGGGGCCGGATACGCAGTATTTT
>many|TRBJ2-5|-|TRBV7-2
CASSISVQETQYF
TGTGCCAGCAGTATTAGCGTTCAAGAGACCCAGTACTTC
>many|TRBJ2-2|-|TRBV12-3/TRBV12-4
CASKTGSGPGELFF
TGTGCCAGCAAAACCGGAAGCGGGCCCGGGGAGCTGTTTTTT
>-|TRBJ1-1|TRBD1|TRBV20-1
CSARPGQSNTEAFF
TGCAGTGCTAGACCGGGACAGTCGAACACTGAAGCTTTCTTT
>few|TRBJ1-5|-|TRBV20-1
CSARDPFYRVGNQPQHF
TGCAGTGCTAGAGATCCTTTTTACAGGGTTGGCAATCAGCCCCAGCATTTT
>many|TRBJ2-2|-|TRBV5-1
CASSYRQVNTGELFF
TGCGCCAGCAGCTACCGACAGGTTAACACCGGGGAGCTGTTTTTT
>few|TRBJ2-5|-|TRBV28
CASSFTSVGETQYF
TGTGCCAGCAGTTTTACTTCGGTCGGGGAGACCCAGTACTTC
>-|TRBJ2-5|-|TRBV7-9
CASSLYLVRQETQYF
TGTGCCAGCAGCCTCTACTTAGTACGGCAAGAGACCCAGTACTTC
>many|TRBJ2-1|TRBD2|TRBV20-1
CSAWRGTRGYNEQFF
TGCAGTGCTTGGCGCGGGACTAGGGGCTACAATGAGCAGTTCTTC
>-|TRBJ1-6|TRBD1|TRBV4-1
CASSPAQGASGSPLHF
TGCGCCAGCAGTCCAGCCCAGGGGGCTTCTGGTTCACCCCTCCACTTT
>few|TRBJ2-7|-|TRBV5-6
CASSTQGPPDEQYF
TGTGCCAGCAGCACTCAGGGCCCCCCCGACGAGCAGTACTTC
>few|TRBJ2-5|-|TRBV7-9
CASSPSYGQETQYF
TGTGCCAGCAGCCCGTCGTATGGCCAAGAGACCCAGTACTTC
>many|TRBJ2-2|-|TRBV29-1
CSVGRQTTGELFF
TGCAGCGTTGGGAGACAGACCACCGGGGAGCTGTTTTTT
>-|TRBJ2-1|TRBD2|TRBV20-1
CSAMPPSGAYNEQFF
TGCAGTGCTATGCCTCCTAGCGGGGCATACAATGAGCAGTTCTTC
>many|TRBJ1-1|TRBD1|TRBV20-1
CSAPRGFSTEAFF
TGCAGTGCTCCCAGGGGGTTTAGCACTGAAGCTTTCTTT
>-|TRBJ2-1|TRBD1|TRBV7-3
CASSPTGEVRDEQFF
TGTGCCAGCAGCCCAACAGGGGAAGTGAGGGATGAGCAGTTCTTC
>many|TRBJ1-2|-|TRBV3-1
CASSQAGPSGYTF
TGTGCCAGCAGCCAAGCCGGCCCCTCCGGCTACACCTTC
>few|TRBJ1-5|-|TRBV6-5
CASSYSGAPRSQPQHF
TGTGCCAGCAGTTACTCAGGGGCGCCTAGAAGTCAGCCCCAGCATTTT
>-|TRBJ1-5|TRBD1|TRBV2
CASRAQQGNQPQHF
TGTGCCAGCAGGGCACAACAGGGGAATCAGCCCCAGCATTTT
>many|TRBJ2-7|TRBD1|TRBV6-2/TRBV6-3
CASRQGAYEQYF
TGTGCCTCGAGACAGGGGGCCTACGAGCAGTACTTC
>-|TRBJ2-7|-|TRBV4-2
CASSQGTAMEQYF
TGTGCCAGCAGCCAAGGGACAGCCATGGAGCAGTACTTC
>-|TRBJ2-7|-|TRBV20-1
CSARKQGRGVYEQYF
TGCAGTGCTAGAAAACAGGGGCGGGGGGTCTACGAGCAGTACTTC
>many|TRBJ2-5|-|TRBV18
CASSPGTQETQYF
TGTGCCAGCAGCCCCGGGACACAAGAGACCCAGTACTTC
>-|TRBJ1-6|-|TRBV20-1
CSASHQGYNSPLHF
TGCAGTGCTAGCCATCAGGGGTATAATTCACCCCTCCACTTT
>few|TRBJ2-3|TRBD2|TRBV4-2
CASRATAGGSTDTQYF
TGTGCCAGCAGGGCCACGGCGGGGGGTAGCACAGATACGCAGTATTTT
>few|TRBJ1-4|-|TRBV7-9
CASSLFTPEEKLFF
TGTGCCAGCAGCTTATTTACGCCTGAGGAAAAACTGTTTTTT
>-|TRBJ1-1|-|TRBV21-1
CASSKVTREGKSLTRVGTEAFF
TGTGCCAGCAGCAAAGTTACGAGGGAGGGGAAAAGTCTCACCAGGGTAGGGACTGAAGCTTTCTTT
>many|TRBJ2-2|TRBD2|TRBV6-2/TRBV6-3
CASSTPPTRVAGGNTGELFF
TGTGCCAGCAGTACCCCCCCAACGAGAGTAGCGGGGGGCAACACCGGGGAGCTGTTTTTT
>many|TRBJ2-2|TRBD1|TRBV5-1
CASSLGQGPGELFF
TGCGCCAGCAGCTTGGGACAGGGGCCCGGGGAGCTGTTTTTT